The sequence of this TCR beta chain was determined in a study of cytomegalovirus exposure and HLA in healthy donors. Study details: The platform used for the approximately 120 validation repertoires matched that of the 666 first-cohort repertoires, a later analysis reported.

General study points: For cytomegalovirus status, the classifier reportedly gave diagnoses with high specificity and sensitivity. Listed as cytomegalovirus-associated were about 160 TCR beta chains.

Clones were sequenced by immunoSEQ multiplex PCR, and TCRdb holds only the in-frame ones, with some missing. The repertoire consists of 300,000 to 450,000 clones, with about nine tenths occurring once and the leading ten covering 0.83%. CDR3 size: 13 residues. V lost 5 bases and J 0 bases, leaving 8 bases between the germline ends. Germline CDR1 and CDR2: SEHNR and FQNEAQ (reference sequence). This clone came up a few times. What it binds is not known. Sequenced sample: PBMCs. The chain carries TRBV7-9 and TRBJ2-7; D gene ambiguous. The origin of this receptor is a woman younger than 30 in good health and CMV-seronegative. In nucleotides, the CDR3 is TGTGCCAGCAGCCCCCCAGGCTCCTACGAGCAGTACTTC. Amino acid sequence: CASSPPGSYEQYF. Supplemented by reference TRBV7-9 and TRBJ2-7, the full variable domain reads DTGVSQNPRHKITKRGQNVTFRCDPISEHNRLYWYRQTLGQGPEFLTYFQNEAQLEKSRLLSDRFSAERPKGSFSTLEIQRTEQGDSAMYLCASSPPGSYEQYFGPGTRLTVT.